The entry below gives a single T cell receptor (beta chain) sequence along with its context. This sample stems from a study of neoadjuvant anti-PD-1 for oral cavity cancer. This table comes from immunoSEQ multiplex PCR, and its TCRdb copy is limited to in-frame clones, with some not included. The sample consists of around 34,000 clones, 85% to 90% of them appearing once. The CDR3 sequence is 14 residues long. V shed 2 bases and J shed 7 bases, with 12 bases lying between them. Germline CDR1 SNHLY, CDR2 FYNNEI. This chain joins TRBV2 and TRBJ1-5; D perhaps matches TRBD1 (5 bases). The sequencing here drew on PBMCs, taken before nivolumab (anti-PD-1) treatment. This receptor was taken from a person between 40 and 79 years old with oral cavity squamous cell carcinoma. CDR3 amino acids: CASSEQGMSQPQHF. The CDR3 DNA sequence: TGTGCCAGCAGTGAACAGGGTATGAGCCAGCCCCAGCATTTT.